Shown below are 9 T cell receptor beta chains from a single sample sequenced in a study of blood T cells in healthy people across ages. With a J-beta primer mix and a sample-barcoded 5' primer, a second PCR ran about 6 to 11 cycles. From the 5' RACE reads, TCRdb called clonotypes with MiXCR, one entry per CDR3 protein. The data contain about 1.1 million distinct CDR3 sequences, around two fifths of them singletons. Sequences were obtained from blood. The receptors were gathered from a man between 18 and 35 years old in good health.

There are many counts of this clonotype. The chain has TRBV9 and TRBJ2-1; no clear D. The CDR3 length is 11 residues. Per the germline V gene, CDR1 is SGDLS and CDR2 is YYNGEE. Trimming stripped 4 bases from V and 8 bases from J, with 7 bases between. The CDR3 nucleotides are TGTGCCAGCAGCCTGTTGGATGAGCAGTTCTTC. This encodes CASSLLDEQFF.

J is TRBJ2-4 and V is TRBV27; perhaps TRBD2 as D (5 bases). The DNA end is more similar to TRBJ2-7, so the J call may be wrong. The CDR3 sequence is 14 residues long. Germline values: CDR1 MNHEY, CDR2 SMNVEV (reference sequence). CDR3: CASSPGFLASEQYF. The CDR3 DNA sequence: TGTGCCAGCAGCCCGGGGTTCCTTGCCTCCGAGCAGTACTTC.

The sample holds a few counts of this clonotype. This chain uses TRBV12-3 or TRBV12-4 with TRBJ1-5; the match to TRBD1 covers 7 bases. The V gene end was trimmed by 4 bases and the J gene end by 4 bases; junction bases not matched to a gene: 4. The CDR3 runs to 14 residues. In nucleotides, the CDR3 is TGTGCCAGCAGTTCCCGGACAGGAAATCAGCCCCAGCATTTT. Amino acids: CASSSRTGNQPQHF.

This clonotype was observed at least ten times. The chain combines TRBV7-2 with TRBJ2-5; 9 nucleotides line up with TRBD2. Germline assignment: CDR1 SGHTA and CDR2 FQGNSA. The CDR3 covers 14 residues. V lost 3 bases to trimming and J lost 1 base; unmatched junction nucleotides: 0. CDR3 sequence reads: CASSFSGGQETQYF. CDR3 DNA sequence: TGTGCCAGCAGCTTTAGCGGGGGCCAAGAGACCCAGTACTTC. The full variable domain, rest sourced from reference TRBV7-2 and TRBJ2-5, is GAGVSQSPSNKVTEKGKDVELRCDPISGHTALYWYRQSLGQGLEFLIYFQGNSAPDKSGLPSDRFSAERTGGSVSTLTIQRTQQEDSAVYLCASSFSGGQETQYFGPGTRLLVL.

V usage is TRBV4-1 and J usage is TRBJ2-3, with D uncertain. The CDR3 is made up of 14 amino acids. The V end lost 2 bases, the J end lost 2 bases, and 8 bases lay between the germline ends. Germline loops: CDR1 MGHRA, CDR2 YSYEKL. For the CDR3, the DNA is TGCGCCAGCAGCCAAAACACCCACACAGATACGCAGTATTTT. Translating gives CASSQNTHTDTQYF.

V gene TRBV6-4 combines with J gene TRBJ2-7, with 7 bases matching TRBD1. Trimming at V came to 2 bases and at J to 2 bases, leaving 9 bases not matched to a gene. This CDR3 has 16 amino acids. The V gene's germline CDR1 is MRHNA and CDR2 SNTAGT. The CDR3 loop is CASSDPGTDKAYEQYF. CDR3 nucleotide sequence: TGTGCCAGCAGTGACCCCGGGACAGATAAAGCCTACGAGCAGTACTTC.

This clonotype was counted between two and nine times. CDR3 region: CASCTRGEAFF. The CDR3 coding sequence is TGTGCCAGTTGTACTCGAGGTGAAGCTTTCTTT. The chain links TRBV19 to TRBJ1-1; D is uncertain. The germline V and J ends were trimmed by 8 bases and 7 bases, with 11 bases remaining between them. CDR3 length: 11 residues. Germline CDR1 is LNHDA and CDR2 is SQIVND (reference sequence).

In its sample, this clonotype was seen a few times. This chain links TRBV5-1 with TRBJ2-1; 9 bases map to TRBD1. Trimming took 1 base from V and 8 from J; bases not matched to a gene: 1. The CDR3 loop spans 13 amino acids. Germline V gene sequence: CDR1 SGHRS, CDR2 YFSETQ. The CDR3 loop is CASSLRTGDEQFF. The CDR3 DNA sequence: TGCGCCAGCAGCTTGAGGACAGGGGATGAGCAGTTCTTC.

Only a few counts were recorded for this clonotype. This chain joins TRBV7-2 and TRBJ1-2; D is unresolved. CDR3 size: 12 residues. With 5 bases removed from V and 8 bases from J, the gap between germline ends came to 12 bases. Germline CDR1 and CDR2: SGHTA and FQGNSA. CDR3 amino acids: CASSPYSGGYTF. The CDR3 coding sequence is TGTGCCAGCAGCCCCTACAGCGGCGGCTACACCTTC.